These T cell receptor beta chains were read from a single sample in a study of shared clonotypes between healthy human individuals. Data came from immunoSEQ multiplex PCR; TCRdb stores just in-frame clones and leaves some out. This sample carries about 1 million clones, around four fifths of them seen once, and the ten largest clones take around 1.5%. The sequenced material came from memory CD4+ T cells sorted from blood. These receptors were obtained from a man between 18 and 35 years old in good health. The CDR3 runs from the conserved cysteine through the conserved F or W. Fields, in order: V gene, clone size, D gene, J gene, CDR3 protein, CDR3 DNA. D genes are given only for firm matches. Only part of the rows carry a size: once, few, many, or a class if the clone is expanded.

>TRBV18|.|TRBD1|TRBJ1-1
CASSRQGPDTEAFF
TGTGCCAGCTCACGACAGGGCCCGGACACTGAAGCTTTCTTT
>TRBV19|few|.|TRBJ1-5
CASRHAQHF
TGTGCCAGTAGGCATGCCCAGCATTTT
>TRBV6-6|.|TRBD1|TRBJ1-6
CASSYTGGGGSPLHF
TGTGCCAGCAGTTACACGGGGGGAGGGGGCTCACCCCTCCACTTT
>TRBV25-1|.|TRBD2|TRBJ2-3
CASSRASGSPDTQYF
TGTGCCAGCAGCCGGGCTAGCGGGAGCCCAGATACGCAGTATTTT
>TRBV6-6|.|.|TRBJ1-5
CASSYGQSYNQPQHF
TGTGCCAGCAGTTATGGGCAGTCTTACAATCAGCCCCAGCATTTT
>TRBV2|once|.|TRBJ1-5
CASSNGNSNQPQHF
TGTGCCAGCAGTAATGGAAATAGCAATCAGCCCCAGCATTTT
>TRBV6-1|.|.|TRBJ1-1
CASSVPFDRPNTEAFF
TGTGCCAGCAGTGTTCCTTTCGACAGACCGAACACTGAAGCTTTCTTT
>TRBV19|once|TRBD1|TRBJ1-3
CASSVRQGSSGNTIYF
TGTGCCAGTAGTGTCAGACAGGGGTCCTCTGGAAACACCATATATTTT
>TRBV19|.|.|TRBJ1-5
CASSIGNSIGQPQHF
TGTGCCAGTAGTATCGGGAATTCAATCGGTCAGCCCCAGCATTTT
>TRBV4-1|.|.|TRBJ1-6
CASSQEPFMPLHF
TGCGCCAGCAGCCAAGAGCCGTTTATGCCCCTCCACTTT
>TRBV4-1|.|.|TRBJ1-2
CASSRHRDTGPKNYGYTF
TGCGCCAGCAGCCGTCACCGGGACACCGGACCGAAAAACTATGGCTACACCTTC
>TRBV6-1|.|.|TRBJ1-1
CASSEAGQFYTEAFF
TGTGCCAGCAGTGAAGCGGGGCAGTTCTACACTGAAGCTTTCTTT
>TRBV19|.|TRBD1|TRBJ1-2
CASSGDRTNYGYTF
TGTGCCAGTAGTGGGGACAGGACTAACTATGGCTACACCTTC
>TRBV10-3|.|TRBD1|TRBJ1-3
CAISTQQGANLEGTIYF
TGTGCCATCTCAACTCAACAGGGGGCCAACCTCGAAGGCACCATATATTTT
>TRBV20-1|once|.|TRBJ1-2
CSARADGYTF
TGCAGTGCTCGAGCAGATGGCTACACCTTC
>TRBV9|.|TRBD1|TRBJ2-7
CASSAGQEALSEQYF
TGTGCCAGCAGCGCCGGACAGGAAGCACTGTCCGAGCAGTACTTC
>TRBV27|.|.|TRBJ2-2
CASRWGFGNTGELFF
TGTGCCAGCAGATGGGGGTTCGGGAACACCGGGGAGCTGTTTTTT
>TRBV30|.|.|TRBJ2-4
CAWSGTKNIQYF
TGTGCCTGGAGTGGTACCAAAAACATTCAGTACTTC
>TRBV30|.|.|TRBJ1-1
CASRGWGNTEAFF
TGTGCCTCAAGGGGGTGGGGGAACACTGAAGCTTTCTTT